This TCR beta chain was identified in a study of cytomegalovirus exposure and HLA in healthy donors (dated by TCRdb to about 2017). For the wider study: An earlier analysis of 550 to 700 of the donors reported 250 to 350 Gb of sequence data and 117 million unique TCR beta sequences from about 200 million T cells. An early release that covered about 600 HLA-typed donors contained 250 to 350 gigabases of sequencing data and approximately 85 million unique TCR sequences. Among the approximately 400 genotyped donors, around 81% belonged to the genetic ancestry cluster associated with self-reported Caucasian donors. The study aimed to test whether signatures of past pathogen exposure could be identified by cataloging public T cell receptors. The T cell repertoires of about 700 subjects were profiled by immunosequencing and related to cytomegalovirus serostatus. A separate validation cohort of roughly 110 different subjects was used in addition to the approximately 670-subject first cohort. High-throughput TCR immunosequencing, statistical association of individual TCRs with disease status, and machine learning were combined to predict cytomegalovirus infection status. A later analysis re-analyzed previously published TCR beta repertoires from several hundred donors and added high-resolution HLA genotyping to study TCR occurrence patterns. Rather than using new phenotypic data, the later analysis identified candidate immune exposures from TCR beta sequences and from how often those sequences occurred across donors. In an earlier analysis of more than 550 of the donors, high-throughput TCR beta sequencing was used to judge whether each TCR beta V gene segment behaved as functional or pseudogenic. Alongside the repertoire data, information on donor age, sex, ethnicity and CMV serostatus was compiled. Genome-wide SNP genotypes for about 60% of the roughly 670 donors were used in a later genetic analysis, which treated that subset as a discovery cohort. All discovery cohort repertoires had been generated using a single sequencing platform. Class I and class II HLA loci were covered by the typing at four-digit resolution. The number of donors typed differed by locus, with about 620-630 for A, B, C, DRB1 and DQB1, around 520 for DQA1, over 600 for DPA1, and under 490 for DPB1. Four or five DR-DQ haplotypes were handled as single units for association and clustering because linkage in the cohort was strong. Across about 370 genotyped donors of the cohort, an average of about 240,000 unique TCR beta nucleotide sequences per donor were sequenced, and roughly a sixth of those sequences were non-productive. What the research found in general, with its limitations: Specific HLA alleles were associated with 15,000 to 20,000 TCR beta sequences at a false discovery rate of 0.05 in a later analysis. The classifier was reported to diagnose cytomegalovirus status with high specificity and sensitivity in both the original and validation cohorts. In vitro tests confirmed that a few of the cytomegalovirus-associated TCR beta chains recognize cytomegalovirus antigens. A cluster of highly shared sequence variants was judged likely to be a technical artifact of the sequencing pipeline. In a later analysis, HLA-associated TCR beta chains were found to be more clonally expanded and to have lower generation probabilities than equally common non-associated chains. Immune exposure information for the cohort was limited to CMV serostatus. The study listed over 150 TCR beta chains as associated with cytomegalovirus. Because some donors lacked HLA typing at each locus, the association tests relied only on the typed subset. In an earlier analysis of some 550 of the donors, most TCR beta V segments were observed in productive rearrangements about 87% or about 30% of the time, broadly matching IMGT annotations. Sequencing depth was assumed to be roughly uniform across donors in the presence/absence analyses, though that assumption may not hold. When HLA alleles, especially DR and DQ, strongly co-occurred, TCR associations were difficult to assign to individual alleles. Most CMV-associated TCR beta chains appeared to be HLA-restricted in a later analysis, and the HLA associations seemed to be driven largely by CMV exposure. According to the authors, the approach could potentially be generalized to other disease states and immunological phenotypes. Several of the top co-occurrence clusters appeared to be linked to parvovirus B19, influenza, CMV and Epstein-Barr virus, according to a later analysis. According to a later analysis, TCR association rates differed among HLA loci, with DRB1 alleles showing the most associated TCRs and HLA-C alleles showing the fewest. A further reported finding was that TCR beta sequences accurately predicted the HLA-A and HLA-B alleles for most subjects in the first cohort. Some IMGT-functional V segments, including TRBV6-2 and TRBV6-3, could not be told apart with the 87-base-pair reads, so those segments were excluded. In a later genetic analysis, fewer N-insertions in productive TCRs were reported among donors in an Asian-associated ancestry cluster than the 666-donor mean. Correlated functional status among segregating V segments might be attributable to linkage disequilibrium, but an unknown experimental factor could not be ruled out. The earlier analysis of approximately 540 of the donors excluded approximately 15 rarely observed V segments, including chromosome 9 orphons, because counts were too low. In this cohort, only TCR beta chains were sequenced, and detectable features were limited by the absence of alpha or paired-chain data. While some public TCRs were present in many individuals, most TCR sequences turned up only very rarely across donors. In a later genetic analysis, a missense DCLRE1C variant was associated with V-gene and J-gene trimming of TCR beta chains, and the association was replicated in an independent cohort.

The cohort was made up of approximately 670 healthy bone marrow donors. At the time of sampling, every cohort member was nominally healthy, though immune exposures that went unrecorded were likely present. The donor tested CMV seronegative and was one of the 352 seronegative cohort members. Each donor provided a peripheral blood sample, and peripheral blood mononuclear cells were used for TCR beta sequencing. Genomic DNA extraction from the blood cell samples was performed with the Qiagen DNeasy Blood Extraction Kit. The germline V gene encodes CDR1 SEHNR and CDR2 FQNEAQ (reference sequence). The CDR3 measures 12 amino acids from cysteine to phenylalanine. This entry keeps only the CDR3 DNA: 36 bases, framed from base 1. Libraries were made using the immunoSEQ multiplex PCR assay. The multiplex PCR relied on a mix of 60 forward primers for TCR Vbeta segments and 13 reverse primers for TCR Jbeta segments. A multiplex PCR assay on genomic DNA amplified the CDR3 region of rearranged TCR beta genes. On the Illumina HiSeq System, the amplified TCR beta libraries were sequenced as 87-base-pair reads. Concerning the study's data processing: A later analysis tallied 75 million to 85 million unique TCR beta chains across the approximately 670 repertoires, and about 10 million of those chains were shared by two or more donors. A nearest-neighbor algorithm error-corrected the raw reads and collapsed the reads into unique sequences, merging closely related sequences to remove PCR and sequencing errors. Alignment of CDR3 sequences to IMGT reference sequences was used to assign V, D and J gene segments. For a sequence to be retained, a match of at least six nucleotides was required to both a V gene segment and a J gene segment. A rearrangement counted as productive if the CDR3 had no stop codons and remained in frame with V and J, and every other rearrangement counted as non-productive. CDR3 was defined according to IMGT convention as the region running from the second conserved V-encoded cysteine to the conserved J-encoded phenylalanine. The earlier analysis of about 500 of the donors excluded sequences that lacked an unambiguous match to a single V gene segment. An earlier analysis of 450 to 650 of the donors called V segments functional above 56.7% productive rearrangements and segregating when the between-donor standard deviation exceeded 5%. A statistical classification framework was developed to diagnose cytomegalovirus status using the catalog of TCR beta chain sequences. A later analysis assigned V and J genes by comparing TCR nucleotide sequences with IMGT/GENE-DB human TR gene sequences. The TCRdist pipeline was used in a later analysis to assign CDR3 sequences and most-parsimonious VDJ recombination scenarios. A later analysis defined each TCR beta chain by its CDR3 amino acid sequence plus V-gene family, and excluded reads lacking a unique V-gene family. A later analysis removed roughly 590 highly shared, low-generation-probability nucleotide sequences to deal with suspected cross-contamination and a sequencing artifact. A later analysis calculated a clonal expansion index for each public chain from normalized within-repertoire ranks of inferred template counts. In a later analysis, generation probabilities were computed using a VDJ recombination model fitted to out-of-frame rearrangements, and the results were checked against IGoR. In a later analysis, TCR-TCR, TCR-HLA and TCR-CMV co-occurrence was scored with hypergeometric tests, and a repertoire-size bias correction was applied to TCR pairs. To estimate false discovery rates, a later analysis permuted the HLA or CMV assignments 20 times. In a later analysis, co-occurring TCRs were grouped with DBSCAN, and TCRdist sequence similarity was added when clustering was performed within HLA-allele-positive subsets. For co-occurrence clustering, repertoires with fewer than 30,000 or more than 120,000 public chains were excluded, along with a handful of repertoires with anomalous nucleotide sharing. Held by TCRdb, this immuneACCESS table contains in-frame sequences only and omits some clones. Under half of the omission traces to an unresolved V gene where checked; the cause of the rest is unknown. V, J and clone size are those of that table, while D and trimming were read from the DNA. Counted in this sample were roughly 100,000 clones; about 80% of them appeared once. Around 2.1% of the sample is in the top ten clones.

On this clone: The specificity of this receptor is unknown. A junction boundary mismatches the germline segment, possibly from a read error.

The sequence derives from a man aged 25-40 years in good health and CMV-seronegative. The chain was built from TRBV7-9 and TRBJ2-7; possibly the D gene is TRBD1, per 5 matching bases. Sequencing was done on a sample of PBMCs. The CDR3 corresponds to CSSSPAGPEQYF. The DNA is TGTTCCAGCAGCCCGGCAGGGCCTGAGCAGTACTTC.